This record covers a single TCR beta chain. A few counts support this clone. Its binding antigen is unknown. Base qualities are not at hand, and no much larger clone is one base apart. Ipilimumab was given at 1 mg/kg intravenously on day 1 of selected weeks, and checkpoint therapy started 14 to 28 days after autologous transplant. Nivolumab was given at 3 mg/kg intravenously on day 1 of weeks 1, 4, 7, 10, and every two weeks through week 26. The study was a Phase Ib clinical trial testing combined checkpoint inhibition with ipilimumab and nivolumab as consolidation after autologous stem cell transplantation. This sample is drawn from a study of ipilimumab plus nivolumab after autologous stem cell transplantation (dated by TCRdb to the early 2020s). Context from the whole study: The median number of doses received by trial patients was about five for ipilimumab and 8 for nivolumab. Both primary refractory and relapsed disease were represented in the DLBCL cohort, where 18-month progression-free survival was about 82% and 31%, respectively. Patients in the trial were undergoing autologous transplant and had high-risk diffuse large B cell lymphoma, mature T cell lymphoma, or multiple myeloma. The intent-to-treat population of the trial was made up of 35 to 40 patients. Here is what the overall study found, with its caveats: The authors stated that profiles of the T cell receptor repertoire, regulatory T cell phenotype and gut microbiota provided a biologic rationale for studying this approach further. The authors concluded that combined checkpoint inhibition appeared tolerable when used as consolidation after transplant.

Receptor amplification or capture employed the immunoSEQ multiplex PCR assay. TCRdb stores this immuneACCESS table with in-frame sequences only. Part of the clones is absent; in the studies checked, under half of the shortfall reflects unresolved V genes, and no reason is known for the rest. The sample contains approximately 10,000 clones, around 84% of them found a single time. Around 8.4% of the sample is in the top ten clones. V lost 1 base and J lost 4 bases, and the count of bases not matched to a germline gene is 10. From a lookup of the germline V gene, CDR1 and CDR2 are SGHDT and YYEEEE. The CDR3 sequence holds 19 residues, the cysteine and phenylalanine included. The retained sequence is limited to the CDR3, 57 bases, with the frame set at the first base.

Sequences were derived from PBMCs, sampled in a trial of ipilimumab plus nivolumab as post-transplant consolidation. The TCR was taken from a male donor with diffuse large B-cell lymphoma. Here the chain combines TRBV5-6 and TRBJ2-5; a stretch of 16 junction bases matches TRBD2. The nucleotides are TGTGCCAGCAGCTTGTTAGGGACTAGCGGGGGGGCATTCCCAGAGACCCAGTACTTC. Its amino acids are CASSLLGTSGGAFPETQYF.